Listed below are T cell receptor beta chains from one sample, sequenced in a study of PD-L1 blockade in urothelial cancer. The method was immunoSEQ multiplex PCR; TCRdb's version includes in-frame clones alone and lacks a portion of them. The sample has 50,000 to 55,000 clones; approximately 77% are singletons. This sample comprised PBMCs, obtained around atezolizumab (anti-PD-L1) treatment. These receptors all stem from a man in his sixties or seventies with urothelial cancer. The CDR3 runs from the conserved cysteine through the conserved F or W. A D gene is named only where the DNA matches it firmly.

v_gene	d_gene	j_gene	CDR3aa
TRBV4-2	TRBD1	TRBJ2-3	CASSQDARTGDITDTQYF
TRBV7-8	TRBD2	TRBJ2-5	CASSSYRLAGGRETQYF
TRBV6-5	NA	TRBJ1-1	CASSYVWGENTEAFF
TRBV2	TRBD1	TRBJ1-5	CASSVVQGVHQPQHF
TRBV27	TRBD1	TRBJ2-5	CASSHRGRGETQYF
TRBV10-3	TRBD2	TRBJ2-3	CAIRGTTNTDTQYF
TRBV6-5	NA	TRBJ1-1	CASSYLGVAEAFF
TRBV7-8	TRBD2	TRBJ2-7	CASSLVGTSSFEQYF
TRBV28	TRBD1	TRBJ1-3	CASSRMGQGANTIYF
TRBV6-1	NA	TRBJ2-7	CASCRDMGTYEQYF
TRBV19	TRBD1	TRBJ1-5	CASSAPQGARVQPQHF
TRBV10-3	TRBD1	TRBJ2-7	CAISERGQSYEQYF
TRBV7-2	TRBD1	TRBJ1-2	CASSSDRGYGYTF
TRBV7-6	TRBD1	TRBJ1-4	CASSAGTGDEKLFF
TRBV7-3	NA	TRBJ2-5	CASSLGAVETQYF
TRBV4-1	NA	TRBJ2-1	CASSQEYGQFSDEQFF
TRBV28	NA	TRBJ1-5	CASWDGGSWNQPQHF
TRBV28	NA	TRBJ2-5	CASSLSRGQETQYF
TRBV18	TRBD2	TRBJ2-2	CASSPGGRSTGELFF
TRBV30	NA	TRBJ2-3	CAWSLVVRADTQYF
TRBV19	NA	TRBJ1-1	CASSDRLNTEAFF
TRBV2	NA	TRBJ2-1	CASTENNEQFF
TRBV7-8	NA	TRBJ1-2	CASSLSSQDYYGYTF
TRBV18	NA	TRBJ2-4	CASSPPSQMDIQYF
TRBV27	NA	TRBJ2-1	CASSRGTAYNEQFF
TRBV27	NA	TRBJ2-6	CASRRGRAQSGANVLTF
TRBV5-1	NA	TRBJ2-3	CASSLGGVPTDTQYF
TRBV6-1	NA	TRBJ2-4	CASSAGALAKNIQYF
TRBV18	NA	TRBJ1-1	CASSPGHPNTEAFF
TRBV18	NA	TRBJ2-1	CASSPPPGINEQFF
TRBV5-1	TRBD1	TRBJ1-6	CASSWGQGNNSPLHF